What follows describes a single TCR beta chain. The antigen remains undetermined. This sample stems from a study of response to subunit inactivated influenza vaccine. Germline lookup yields CDR1 SGDLS and CDR2 YYNGEE. The CDR3 has 15 residues. With V trimmed by 0 bases and J by 5 bases, 7 bases remained unmatched. Study-wide results and limits: Authors suggested that a seasonal influenza vaccination recruits few new T cells each time.

TCRdb called the RT-PCR reads again in MiXCR, with one record for every CDR3 protein. The repertoire holds 700,000 to 800,000 distinct CDR3 sequences, 15% to 20% seen once, with 11% in the top ten. The V and J genes are TRBV9 and TRBJ2-7; 8 bases match TRBD1. The material sequenced was PBMCs from blood, taken around 5 days after vaccination. This TCR was recovered from a man aged 50-60 years who received an inactivated influenza vaccine. The CDR3 reads CASSVDNRGINEQYF. CDR3 in DNA: TGTGCCAGCAGCGTAGATAACAGGGGGATCAACGAGCAGTACTTC.